The rows below give T cell receptor beta chains drawn from one sample of a study of cytomegalovirus exposure and HLA in healthy donors. Method: immunoSEQ multiplex PCR; TCRdb's copy keeps in-frame clones and lacks some. The sample records about 110,000 clones, approximately 79% being singletons. The sample was PBMCs. These receptors all come from a man aged 25-45 years in good health and CMV-seropositive. CDR3s include the opening cysteine and the closing phenylalanine or tryptophan. The D gene is left open where the match is weak. Clone size is not always given. Where it is, it says once, few, many or a class for expanded clones.

TRBJ2-1	NA	TRBD1	TRBV7-8	CASSLAVVDRGPNEQFF	TGTGCCAGCAGCTTAGCGGTGGTGGACAGGGGGCCTAATGAGCAGTTCTTC
TRBJ2-7	once	NA	TRBV30	CAWSVPWAGYYEQYF	TGTGCCTGGAGTGTACCCTGGGCAGGGTACTACGAGCAGTACTTC
TRBJ2-3	NA	TRBD2	TRBV14	CASSQELAGPTDTQYF	TGTGCCAGCAGCCAGGAACTAGCGGGGCCCACAGATACGCAGTATTTT
TRBJ2-7	NA	TRBD2	TRBV7-6	CASSLAGGGEQYF	TGTGCCAGCAGCCTCGCGGGGGGGGGCGAGCAGTACTTC
TRBJ1-6	NA	NA	TRBV6-1	CASIGGQNNSPLHF	TGTGCCAGCATTGGAGGGCAGAATAATTCACCCCTCCACTTT
TRBJ2-3	NA	NA	TRBV7-2	CASSWGEDTQYF	TGTGCCAGCAGCTGGGGGGAGGATACGCAGTATTTT
TRBJ1-2	NA	NA	TRBV9	CASSVGPGAGYTF	TGTGCCAGCAGCGTAGGCCCAGGGGCAGGCTACACCTTC
TRBJ2-5	NA	NA	TRBV12-5	CASGLPRRETQYF	TGTGCTAGTGGTTTGCCCAGGCGAGAGACCCAGTACTTC
TRBJ1-2	NA	NA	TRBV10-2	CASSESTGTLYGYTF	TGCGCCAGCAGTGAGTCTACAGGGACGCTATATGGCTACACCTTC
TRBJ1-6	NA	TRBD1	TRBV2	CASRQQGRDNSPLHF	TGTGCCAGCAGACAACAGGGGCGGGATAATTCACCCCTCCACTTT
TRBJ2-6	NA	NA	TRBV4-1	CASSQDGGNPGANVLTF	TGCGCCAGCAGCCAAGATGGGGGCAACCCTGGGGCCAACGTCCTGACTTTC
TRBJ2-3	NA	NA	TRBV7-9	CASSPTRERDTQYF	TGTGCCAGCAGTCCGACTCGGGAGAGAGATACGCAGTATTTT
TRBJ2-3	NA	TRBD2	TRBV12-5	CASGLVLGTSPSTDTQYF	TGTGCTAGTGGTTTGGTGTTGGGGACTAGCCCTAGCACAGATACGCAGTATTTT
TRBJ2-5	few	TRBD2	TRBV27	CASSTGTSGTEQYF	TGTGCCAGCAGTACCGGGACTAGCGGGACTGAGCAGTACTTC
TRBJ1-2	NA	NA	TRBV19	CASSIVSDSDYTF	TGTGCCAGTAGTATAGTAAGTGACAGCGACTACACCTTC
TRBJ2-1	NA	TRBD1	TRBV7-9	CASSLQGVGMGSEQFF	TGTGCCAGCAGCCTACAGGGGGTGGGAATGGGGAGCGAGCAGTTCTTC
TRBJ2-5	NA	NA	TRBV2	CASSRGGLETQYF	TGTGCCAGCAGTAGGGGGGGGCTTGAGACCCAGTACTTC
TRBJ2-4	once	TRBD1	TRBV14	CASSQAPGQGTKNIQYF	TGTGCCAGCAGCCAAGCGCCGGGACAGGGGACCAAAAACATTCAGTACTTC
TRBJ1-1	few	NA	TRBV5-6	CASSYRVVPSNTEAFF	TGTGCCAGCAGCTACAGGGTAGTACCCTCAAACACTGAAGCTTTCTTT
TRBJ2-3	NA	NA	TRBV5-1	CASSFEVMSTDTQYF	TGCGCCAGCAGCTTCGAGGTAATGAGCACAGATACGCAGTATTTT
TRBJ2-7	NA	NA	TRBV30	CAFRDVGEQYF	TGTGCCTTCAGGGATGTTGGCGAGCAGTACTTC
TRBJ1-6	NA	TRBD1	TRBV7-9	CASSLGGRGQGSPLHF	TGTGCCAGCAGCTTAGGAGGAAGGGGACAGGGGTCCCCCCTCCACTTT
TRBJ2-1	NA	TRBD1	TRBV28	CASSYRGLNEQFF	TGTGCCAGCAGTTACAGGGGTTTAAATGAGCAGTTCTTC
TRBJ1-4	NA	NA	TRBV30	CAWSVGRAAEKLFF	TGTGCCTGGAGTGTAGGCAGGGCGGCTGAAAAACTGTTTTTT
TRBJ2-2	NA	TRBD2	TRBV19	CASSNFPSGGDTGELFF	TGTGCCAGTAGTAATTTCCCCAGCGGGGGTGACACCGGGGAGCTGTTTTTT
TRBJ2-2	NA	NA	TRBV19	CASSIPGANTGELFF	TGTGCCAGTAGTATCCCCGGTGCGAACACCGGGGAGCTGTTTTTT
TRBJ1-1	NA	TRBD1	TRBV6-5	CASSSPDRGDTEAFF	TGTGCCAGCAGTTCCCCGGACAGGGGGGACACTGAAGCTTTCTTT
TRBJ2-4	NA	TRBD1	TRBV4-3	CASSRRTGGENIQYF	TGCGCCAGCAGCCGACGGACAGGGGGCGAGAACATTCAGTACTTC
TRBJ2-2	NA	NA	TRBV5-1	CASSLATGWAGELFF	TGCGCCAGCAGCTTGGCCACAGGGTGGGCCGGGGAGCTGTTTTTT
TRBJ2-7	NA	NA	TRBV7-8	CASSPHYEQYF	TGTGCCAGCAGCCCCCACTACGAGCAGTACTTC
TRBJ1-5	NA	NA	TRBV2	CASSLGRPQPQHF	TGTGCCAGCAGCCTTGGGAGGCCTCAGCCCCAGCATTTT
TRBJ2-1	NA	NA	TRBV9	CASSPDYNYNEQFF	TGTGCCAGCAGCCCCGACTATAACTACAATGAGCAGTTCTTC